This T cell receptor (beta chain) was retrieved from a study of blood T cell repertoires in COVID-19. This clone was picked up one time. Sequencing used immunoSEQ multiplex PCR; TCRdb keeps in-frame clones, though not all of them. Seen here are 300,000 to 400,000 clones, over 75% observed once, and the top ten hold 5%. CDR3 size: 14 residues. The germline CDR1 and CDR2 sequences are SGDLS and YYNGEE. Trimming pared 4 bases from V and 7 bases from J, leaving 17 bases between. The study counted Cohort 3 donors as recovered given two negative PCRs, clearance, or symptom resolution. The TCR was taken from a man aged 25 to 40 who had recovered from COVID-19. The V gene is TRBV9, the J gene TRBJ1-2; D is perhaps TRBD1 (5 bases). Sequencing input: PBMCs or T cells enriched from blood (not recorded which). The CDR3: CASSTRDLGGGYTF. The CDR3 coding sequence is TGTGCCAGCAGCACACGGGACTTAGGAGGTGGCTACACCTTC.